The clone carrying this TCR beta chain showed up just a few times. The sample comes from a study of blood T cell repertoires in COVID-19. Germline CDR1 is LNHDA and CDR2 is SQIVND (reference sequence). Trimming left V 3 bases short and J 4 bases short, with 12 bases between. This CDR3 is 15 amino acids long. The study counted Cohort 3 donors as recovered given two negative PCRs, clearance, or symptom resolution. Data came from immunoSEQ multiplex PCR; TCRdb stores just in-frame clones and leaves some out. This sample has about 150,000 clones; about 82% occur once, and the top ten carry 6.2%. This clonotype originated in a woman in her thirties or forties who had recovered from COVID-19. The rearrangement joins TRBV19 to TRBJ1-4, with no clear D. The sample consisted of PBMCs or T cells enriched from blood (not recorded which). Written as DNA, the CDR3 is TGTGCCAGTAGTATCGGTCTGACGGGTAATGAAAAACTGTTTTTT. It codes for CASSIGLTGNEKLFF.